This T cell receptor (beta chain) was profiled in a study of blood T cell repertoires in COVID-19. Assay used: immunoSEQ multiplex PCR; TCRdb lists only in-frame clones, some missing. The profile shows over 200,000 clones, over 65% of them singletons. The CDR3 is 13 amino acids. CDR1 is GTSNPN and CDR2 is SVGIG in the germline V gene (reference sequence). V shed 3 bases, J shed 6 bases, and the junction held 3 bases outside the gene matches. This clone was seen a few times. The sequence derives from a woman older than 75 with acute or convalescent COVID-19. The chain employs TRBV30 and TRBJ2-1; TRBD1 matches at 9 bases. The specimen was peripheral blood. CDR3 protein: CAWRGQGGNEQFF. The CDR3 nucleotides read TGTGCCTGGAGGGGACAGGGAGGCAATGAGCAGTTCTTC. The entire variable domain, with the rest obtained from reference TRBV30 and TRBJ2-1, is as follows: SQTIHQWPATLVQPVGSPLSLECTVEGTSNPNLYWYRQAAGRGLQLLFYSVGIGQISSEVPQNLSASRPQDRQFILSSKKLLLSDSGFYLCAWRGQGGNEQFFGPGTRLTVL.